The entry that follows covers one T cell receptor beta chain sequence. Original data processing: Counts of nucleated cells, estimated from reference gene primer amplification, were obtained. TCRdb keeps only in-frame clones here, not all; method: immunoSEQ multiplex PCR. V, J and clone size reflect that table, while D and trimming were determined from the DNA. The data contain 120,000 or so clones, over 75% of them singletons. Trimming cost V 3 bases and J 4 bases, with 12 bases left between them. This CDR3 has 14 residues. Per germline, CDR1 MNHEY and CDR2 SMNVEV (reference sequence). The data were obtained in a study of blood T cell repertoires in COVID-19. The wider study: Specimens from acute and convalescent COVID-19 originated in the United States, Italy and Spain. PBMCs, B-cell-depleted T cells, or T cells provided the cDNA or gDNA that made up the material.

The chain combines TRBV27 with TRBJ1-1; no clear D gene. Material for sequencing was peripheral blood. The TCR was taken from an elderly woman with acute or convalescent COVID-19. The chain's CDR3 is CASSLDRSGTEAFF. The CDR3 DNA reads TGTGCCAGCAGTTTGGATCGGTCAGGCACTGAAGCTTTCTTT.